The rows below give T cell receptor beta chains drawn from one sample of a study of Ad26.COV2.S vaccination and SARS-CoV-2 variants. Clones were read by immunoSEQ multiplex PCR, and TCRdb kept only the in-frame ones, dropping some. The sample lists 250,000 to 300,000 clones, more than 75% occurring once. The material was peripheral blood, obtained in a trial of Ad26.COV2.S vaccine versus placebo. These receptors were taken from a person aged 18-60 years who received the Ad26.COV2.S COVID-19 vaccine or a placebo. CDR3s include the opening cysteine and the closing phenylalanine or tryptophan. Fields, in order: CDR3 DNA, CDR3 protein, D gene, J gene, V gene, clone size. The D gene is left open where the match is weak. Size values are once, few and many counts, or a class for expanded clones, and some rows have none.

CDR3 DNA: TGTGCTACCTCGGAGGGGGGAGTGAGAGAGACCCAGTACTTC
CDR3 protein: CATSEGGVRETQYF
D gene: NA
J gene: TRBJ2-5
V gene: TRBV12-5
clone size: once

CDR3 DNA: TGCGCCAGCAGTCAATCGGGTGAGGGGTATCCTGAAGCTTTCTTT
CDR3 protein: CASSQSGEGYPEAFF
D gene: NA
J gene: TRBJ1-1
V gene: TRBV23-1
clone size: NA

CDR3 DNA: TGTGCCAGCAGCGTGGGACAGGGGTTGTACGAGCAGTACTTC
CDR3 protein: CASSVGQGLYEQYF
D gene: TRBD1
J gene: TRBJ2-7
V gene: TRBV9
clone size: NA

CDR3 DNA: TGTGCCAGCAGCTCGTCCGGGACAGGGCTTTATGGCTACACCTTC
CDR3 protein: CASSSSGTGLYGYTF
D gene: TRBD1
J gene: TRBJ1-2
V gene: TRBV7-2
clone size: NA

CDR3 DNA: TGTGCCAGCTCACTGACCTCACAGGGGGCGAACCTCTATGGCTACACCTTC
CDR3 protein: CASSLTSQGANLYGYTF
D gene: TRBD1
J gene: TRBJ1-2
V gene: TRBV18
clone size: NA

CDR3 DNA: TGTGCCAGCAGCTTAGCGAGAGGGGGCCTCTACAATGAGCAGTTCTTC
CDR3 protein: CASSLARGGLYNEQFF
D gene: TRBD1
J gene: TRBJ2-1
V gene: TRBV7-6
clone size: NA

CDR3 DNA: TGTGCCAGCAGTCAAACAGGGAACTATGGCTACACCTTC
CDR3 protein: CASSQTGNYGYTF
D gene: NA
J gene: TRBJ1-2
V gene: TRBV6-5
clone size: NA

CDR3 DNA: TGTGCCAGCAGCCCAGGGACAGGGGAGTTCCGATTTAGGGCTTTCTTT
CDR3 protein: CASSPGTGEFRFRAFF
D gene: TRBD1
J gene: TRBJ1-1
V gene: TRBV9
clone size: NA

CDR3 DNA: TGTGCCACCGCGAGGGGTCCGCGACAGCCCCAGCATTTT
CDR3 protein: CATARGPRQPQHF
D gene: NA
J gene: TRBJ1-5
V gene: TRBV12-3/TRBV12-4
clone size: NA

CDR3 DNA: TGTGCCAGTAGTAGTAGCGGGAGGACCACAGATACGCAGTATTTT
CDR3 protein: CASSSSGRTTDTQYF
D gene: TRBD2
J gene: TRBJ2-3
V gene: TRBV19
clone size: NA

CDR3 DNA: TGTGCCAGCAGTCAGGGCCCATCGAACACTGAAGCTTTCTTT
CDR3 protein: CASSQGPSNTEAFF
D gene: NA
J gene: TRBJ1-1
V gene: TRBV6-5
clone size: NA

CDR3 DNA: TGTGCCAGCAGCCAAGATCTAGTCAGGGGGGATACGCAGTATTTT
CDR3 protein: CASSQDLVRGDTQYF
D gene: TRBD1
J gene: TRBJ2-3
V gene: TRBV3-1/TRBV3-2
clone size: NA

CDR3 DNA: TGTGCCAGCAGCTTCGGGAACACCGGGGAGCTGTTTTTT
CDR3 protein: CASSFGNTGELFF
D gene: NA
J gene: TRBJ2-2
V gene: TRBV11-2
clone size: once

CDR3 DNA: TGTGCCAGCAGTAAACAGGGGGCGAGCAATCAGCCCCAGCATTTT
CDR3 protein: CASSKQGASNQPQHF
D gene: TRBD1
J gene: TRBJ1-5
V gene: TRBV5-5
clone size: NA

CDR3 DNA: TGTGCCAGCAGCTTACCCCCAGGTGGGGCCCCCGGAGATACGCAGTATTTT
CDR3 protein: CASSLPPGGAPGDTQYF
D gene: NA
J gene: TRBJ2-3
V gene: TRBV7-2
clone size: NA

CDR3 DNA: TGTGCCAGCAGTTACTCGACTAGCGGGAGACTCTCTGGGGCCAACGTCCTGACTTTC
CDR3 protein: CASSYSTSGRLSGANVLTF
D gene: TRBD2
J gene: TRBJ2-6
V gene: TRBV6-2/TRBV6-3
clone size: once

CDR3 DNA: TGTGCCAGCAGTTACTCAGTAGTGATGAACACTGAAGCTTTCTTT
CDR3 protein: CASSYSVVMNTEAFF
D gene: NA
J gene: TRBJ1-1
V gene: TRBV6-5
clone size: NA

CDR3 DNA: TGTGCCAGCAGGACAGGGATAGGAGAAAAACTGTTTTTT
CDR3 protein: CASRTGIGEKLFF
D gene: TRBD1
J gene: TRBJ1-4
V gene: TRBV28
clone size: once

CDR3 DNA: TGTGCCAGCAGCCATTCGGCGGTGAGGGGGGGCACTGAAGCTTTCTTT
CDR3 protein: CASSHSAVRGGTEAFF
D gene: NA
J gene: TRBJ1-1
V gene: TRBV3-1/TRBV3-2
clone size: NA

CDR3 DNA: TGTGCCAGCAGCCAAGCCGGGACTAGCGGGGCCTACGAGCAGTACTTC
CDR3 protein: CASSQAGTSGAYEQYF
D gene: TRBD2
J gene: TRBJ2-7
V gene: TRBV4-2
clone size: NA

CDR3 DNA: TGCAGCGTTTCCAGGGTTAAAGATACGCAGTATTTT
CDR3 protein: CSVSRVKDTQYF
D gene: NA
J gene: TRBJ2-3
V gene: TRBV29-1
clone size: NA

CDR3 DNA: TGTGCCAGCAGGCCAACCCCCGGGACAGGGGGCACTGAAGCTTTCTTT
CDR3 protein: CASRPTPGTGGTEAFF
D gene: TRBD1
J gene: TRBJ1-1
V gene: TRBV9
clone size: NA

CDR3 DNA: TGCGCCAGCAGCCTTACCGGGATAGCGGGGGAAAAACTGTTTTTT
CDR3 protein: CASSLTGIAGEKLFF
D gene: NA
J gene: TRBJ1-4
V gene: TRBV5-1
clone size: NA

CDR3 DNA: TGCAGTGCTAGTCCCGACAGGGGATCCTACAATGAGCAGTTCTTC
CDR3 protein: CSASPDRGSYNEQFF
D gene: TRBD1
J gene: TRBJ2-1
V gene: TRBV20-1
clone size: NA

CDR3 DNA: TGTGCCAGCAGTTTAGGACAGGTGCTGGACGAGCAGTACTTC
CDR3 protein: CASSLGQVLDEQYF
D gene: TRBD1
J gene: TRBJ2-7
V gene: TRBV27
clone size: NA

CDR3 DNA: TGTGCCAGTGGTCGGGGCAGGGGGAGCGGCTACACCTTC
CDR3 protein: CASGRGRGSGYTF
D gene: TRBD1
J gene: TRBJ1-2
V gene: TRBV19
clone size: NA

CDR3 DNA: TGTGCCAGCAGATCCGGGACAGCGAACACCGGGGAGCTGTTTTTT
CDR3 protein: CASRSGTANTGELFF
D gene: TRBD1
J gene: TRBJ2-2
V gene: TRBV27
clone size: NA

CDR3 DNA: TGTGCCAGCAGCCTCGATCTAGGACATAACACAGATACGCAGTATTTT
CDR3 protein: CASSLDLGHNTDTQYF
D gene: NA
J gene: TRBJ2-3
V gene: TRBV5-6
clone size: NA

CDR3 DNA: TGTGCCAGCAGCCAACCCTTTACAGGGAACGGAAACACCATATATTTT
CDR3 protein: CASSQPFTGNGNTIYF
D gene: NA
J gene: TRBJ1-3
V gene: TRBV3-1/TRBV3-2
clone size: once

CDR3 DNA: TGTGCCAGCGGGGACAGGGCTGGCACCATATATTTT
CDR3 protein: CASGDRAGTIYF
D gene: TRBD1
J gene: TRBJ1-3
V gene: TRBV6-5
clone size: NA

CDR3 DNA: TGTGCCAGCAGTCCTTGGACTAGCGGGAACGAGCAGTACTTC
CDR3 protein: CASSPWTSGNEQYF
D gene: TRBD2
J gene: TRBJ2-7
V gene: TRBV27
clone size: NA

CDR3 DNA: TGTGCCAGCAGTTTTAATTTCTATGGCTACACCTTC
CDR3 protein: CASSFNFYGYTF
D gene: NA
J gene: TRBJ1-2
V gene: TRBV12-3/TRBV12-4
clone size: NA

CDR3 DNA: TGTGCCAGCAGCACGGGACAGGGGGTCACAGATACGCAGTATTTT
CDR3 protein: CASSTGQGVTDTQYF
D gene: TRBD1
J gene: TRBJ2-3
V gene: TRBV3-1/TRBV3-2
clone size: NA

CDR3 DNA: TGTGCCAGCAGTGAAGCAGGCACCACAGATACGCAGTATTTT
CDR3 protein: CASSEAGTTDTQYF
D gene: NA
J gene: TRBJ2-3
V gene: TRBV2
clone size: once

CDR3 DNA: TGTGCCAGCAGCTTGAGGCTAGCGGGAGTAGATGAGCAGTTCTTC
CDR3 protein: CASSLRLAGVDEQFF
D gene: TRBD2
J gene: TRBJ2-1
V gene: TRBV7-8
clone size: NA

CDR3 DNA: TGTGCCAGCAGTGAACCCGCCCTGATAGGAGATGAGCAGTTCTTC
CDR3 protein: CASSEPALIGDEQFF
D gene: NA
J gene: TRBJ2-1
V gene: TRBV6-1
clone size: NA

CDR3 DNA: TGTGCCTGGAGTTCTTTGGGACAGGCATACAATGAGCAGTTCTTC
CDR3 protein: CAWSSLGQAYNEQFF
D gene: TRBD1
J gene: TRBJ2-1
V gene: TRBV30
clone size: NA

CDR3 DNA: TGTGCCTTGGCCATTCGGGGCTACACCTTC
CDR3 protein: CALAIRGYTF
D gene: NA
J gene: TRBJ1-2
V gene: TRBV30
clone size: NA

CDR3 DNA: TGTGCCAGCAGGGGACAAGGTGGTTACGAGCAGTACTTC
CDR3 protein: CASRGQGGYEQYF
D gene: NA
J gene: TRBJ2-7
V gene: TRBV25-1
clone size: NA

CDR3 DNA: TGCGCCAGCAGCCAAGAGGGCCTATACTATGGCTACACCTTC
CDR3 protein: CASSQEGLYYGYTF
D gene: NA
J gene: TRBJ1-2
V gene: TRBV4-1
clone size: NA

CDR3 DNA: TGTGCCAGCAGTTCCCTCCGGGACAGGGGACCCACGAATACGCAGTATTTT
CDR3 protein: CASSSLRDRGPTNTQYF
D gene: TRBD1
J gene: TRBJ2-3
V gene: TRBV27
clone size: once

CDR3 DNA: TGTGCCAGCAGTCTGGGGGGCGCCCCCGAAGCTTTCTTT
CDR3 protein: CASSLGGAPEAFF
D gene: NA
J gene: TRBJ1-1
V gene: TRBV3-1/TRBV3-2
clone size: few

CDR3 DNA: TGTGCCAGCAGTTACTCTGGGGCCAACGTCCTGACTTTC
CDR3 protein: CASSYSGANVLTF
D gene: NA
J gene: TRBJ2-6
V gene: TRBV6-2/TRBV6-3
clone size: NA

CDR3 DNA: TGTGCTAGTGGTTTGGGGCCGGGACAGGGTCTTCTCCCCGCGAGTTCACCCCTCCACTTT
CDR3 protein: CASGLGPGQGLLPASSPLHF
D gene: TRBD1
J gene: TRBJ1-6
V gene: TRBV12-5
clone size: NA

CDR3 DNA: TGTGCCAGCAGCTGGGACAGGGGGAGTCACTATGGCTACACCTTC
CDR3 protein: CASSWDRGSHYGYTF
D gene: TRBD1
J gene: TRBJ1-2
V gene: TRBV11-2
clone size: NA

CDR3 DNA: TGTGCCAGCAGTCCCCGCCAGGGAAGCTATGGCTACACCTTC
CDR3 protein: CASSPRQGSYGYTF
D gene: NA
J gene: TRBJ1-2
V gene: TRBV6-5
clone size: NA

CDR3 DNA: TGTGCCAGCAGCCTTGGGACAGGGACGAACTACGAGCAGTACTTC
CDR3 protein: CASSLGTGTNYEQYF
D gene: TRBD1
J gene: TRBJ2-7
V gene: TRBV5-6
clone size: NA

CDR3 DNA: TGCGCCAGCAGCCAAGTTCGGTCGGGAGCAGATACGCAGTATTTT
CDR3 protein: CASSQVRSGADTQYF
D gene: NA
J gene: TRBJ2-3
V gene: TRBV4-3
clone size: NA

CDR3 DNA: TGCGCCAGCAGCTTGGAGCGGGGCTCCTACGAGCAGTACTTC
CDR3 protein: CASSLERGSYEQYF
D gene: TRBD2
J gene: TRBJ2-7
V gene: TRBV5-1
clone size: NA

CDR3 DNA: TGCGCCAGCAGCCAAGAAGGTATGGCAGGGGGCAATCAGCCCCAGCATTTT
CDR3 protein: CASSQEGMAGGNQPQHF
D gene: NA
J gene: TRBJ1-5
V gene: TRBV4-1
clone size: NA

CDR3 DNA: TGTGCCAGCAGCTCACTTCCAGGTGCCTTCTATGGCTACACCTTC
CDR3 protein: CASSSLPGAFYGYTF
D gene: NA
J gene: TRBJ1-2
V gene: TRBV7-9
clone size: NA

CDR3 DNA: TGTGCCAGCAGAAGGGGGGGGTCGGCTAATTCACCCCTCCACTTT
CDR3 protein: CASRRGGSANSPLHF
D gene: NA
J gene: TRBJ1-6
V gene: TRBV27
clone size: few

CDR3 DNA: TGTGCCAGCAGCTTACGCAGCACAGATACGCAGTATTTT
CDR3 protein: CASSLRSTDTQYF
D gene: NA
J gene: TRBJ2-3
V gene: TRBV5-8
clone size: NA

CDR3 DNA: TGTGCCAGCAGTCCACAGCTCTCCCCTTCCTACGAGCAGTACTTC
CDR3 protein: CASSPQLSPSYEQYF
D gene: NA
J gene: TRBJ2-7
V gene: TRBV6-2/TRBV6-3
clone size: NA

CDR3 DNA: TGCGCCAGCAGTCCCAGGGGAACTGAAGCTTTCTTT
CDR3 protein: CASSPRGTEAFF
D gene: NA
J gene: TRBJ1-1
V gene: TRBV23-1
clone size: NA

CDR3 DNA: TGTGCTAGTGGTTTGGTAGGAGGCCCCGTGGTGCTAAGTCCCCAGCATTTT
CDR3 protein: CASGLVGGPVVLSPQHF
D gene: NA
J gene: TRBJ1-5
V gene: TRBV12-5
clone size: NA

CDR3 DNA: TGTGCCAGCAGCTTAGGAGGTCAGAACACCGGGGAGCTGTTTTTT
CDR3 protein: CASSLGGQNTGELFF
D gene: NA
J gene: TRBJ2-2
V gene: TRBV11-3
clone size: NA

CDR3 DNA: TGCGCCAGCAGGGAGCGGGGGGCGTGTAACTATGGCTACACCTTC
CDR3 protein: CASRERGACNYGYTF
D gene: NA
J gene: TRBJ1-2
V gene: TRBV10-1
clone size: once

CDR3 DNA: TGTGCCAGCAGCTTAGGTTCCCCCCTCTACGAGCAGTACTTC
CDR3 protein: CASSLGSPLYEQYF
D gene: NA
J gene: TRBJ2-7
V gene: TRBV7-2
clone size: NA

CDR3 DNA: TGTGCCAGCACCCTACTTATAGGGGGCGTCAGCCAAAACTATGGCTACACCTTC
CDR3 protein: CASTLLIGGVSQNYGYTF
D gene: TRBD1
J gene: TRBJ1-2
V gene: TRBV9
clone size: NA